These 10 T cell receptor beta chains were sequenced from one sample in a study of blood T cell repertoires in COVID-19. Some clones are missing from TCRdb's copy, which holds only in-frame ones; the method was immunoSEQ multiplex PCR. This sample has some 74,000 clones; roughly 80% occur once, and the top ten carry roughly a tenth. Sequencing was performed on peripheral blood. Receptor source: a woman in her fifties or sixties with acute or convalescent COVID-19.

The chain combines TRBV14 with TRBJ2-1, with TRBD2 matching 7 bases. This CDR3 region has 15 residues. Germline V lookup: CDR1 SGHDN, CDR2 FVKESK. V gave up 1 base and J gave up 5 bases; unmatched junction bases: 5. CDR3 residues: CASSQGASGNNEQFF. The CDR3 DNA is TGTGCCAGCAGCCAAGGGGCTAGCGGCAACAATGAGCAGTTCTTC. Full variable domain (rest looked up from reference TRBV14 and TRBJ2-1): EAGVTQFPSHSVIEKGQTVTLRCDPISGHDNLYWYRRVMGKEIKFLLHFVKESKQDESGMPNNRFLAERTGGTYSTLKVQPAELEDSGVYFCASSQGASGNNEQFFGPGTRLTVL.

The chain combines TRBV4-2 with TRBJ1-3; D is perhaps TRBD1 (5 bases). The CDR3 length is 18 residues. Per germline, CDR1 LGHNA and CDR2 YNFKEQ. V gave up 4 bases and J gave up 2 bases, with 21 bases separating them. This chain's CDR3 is CASSPKRTSSGPGNTIYF. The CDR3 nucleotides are TGTGCCAGCAGCCCAAAAAGGACATCGTCTGGGCCTGGAAACACCATATATTTT.

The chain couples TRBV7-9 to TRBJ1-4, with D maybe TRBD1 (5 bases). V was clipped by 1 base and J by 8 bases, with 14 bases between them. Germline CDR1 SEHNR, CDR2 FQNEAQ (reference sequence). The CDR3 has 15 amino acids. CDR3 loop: CASSLGSGIGEKLFF. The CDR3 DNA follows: TGTGCCAGCAGCTTAGGGTCAGGGATAGGCGAAAAACTGTTTTTT.

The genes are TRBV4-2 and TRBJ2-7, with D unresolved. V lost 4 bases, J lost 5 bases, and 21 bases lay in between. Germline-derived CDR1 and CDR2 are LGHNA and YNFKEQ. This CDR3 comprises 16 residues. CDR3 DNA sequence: TGTGCCAGCAGCCTAGCCCCATCGTCGCCAGCCGACGAGCAGTACTTC. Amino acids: CASSLAPSSPADEQYF.

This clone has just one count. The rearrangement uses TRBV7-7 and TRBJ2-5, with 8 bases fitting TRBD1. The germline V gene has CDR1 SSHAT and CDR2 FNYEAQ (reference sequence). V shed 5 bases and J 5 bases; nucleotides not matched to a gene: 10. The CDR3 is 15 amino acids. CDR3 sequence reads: CASSPSDRASETQYF. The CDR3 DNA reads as TGTGCCAGCAGCCCCTCGGACAGGGCGTCTGAGACCCAGTACTTC.

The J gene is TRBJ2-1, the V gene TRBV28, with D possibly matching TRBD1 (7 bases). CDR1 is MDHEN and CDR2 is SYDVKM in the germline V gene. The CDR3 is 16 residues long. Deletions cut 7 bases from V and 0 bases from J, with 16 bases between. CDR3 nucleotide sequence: TGTGCCAGCACCCCTCCAGGGGGGAGCTCCTACAATGAGCAGTTCTTC. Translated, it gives CASTPPGGSSYNEQFF.

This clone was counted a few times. Written as DNA, the CDR3 is TGTGCCAGCAGCAAGGCGGGTGCCTATAATTCACCCCTCCACTTT. Its translation is CASSKAGAYNSPLHF. V and J are TRBV21-1 and TRBJ1-6. TRBV21-1 is marked as a pseudogene. This CDR3 is 15 amino acids long.

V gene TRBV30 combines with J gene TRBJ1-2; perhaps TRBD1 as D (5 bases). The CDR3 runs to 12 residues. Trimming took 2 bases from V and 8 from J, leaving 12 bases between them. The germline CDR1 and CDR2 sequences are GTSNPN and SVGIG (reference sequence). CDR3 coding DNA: TGTGCCTGGAGTCCCGGGACTTGGGGCTACACCTTC. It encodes CAWSPGTWGYTF.

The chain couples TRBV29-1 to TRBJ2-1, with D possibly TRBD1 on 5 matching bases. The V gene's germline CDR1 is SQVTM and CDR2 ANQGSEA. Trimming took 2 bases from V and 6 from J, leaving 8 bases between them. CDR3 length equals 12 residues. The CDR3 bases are TGCAGCGTTGAATTTGACAGCAATGAGCAGTTCTTC. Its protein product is CSVEFDSNEQFF.

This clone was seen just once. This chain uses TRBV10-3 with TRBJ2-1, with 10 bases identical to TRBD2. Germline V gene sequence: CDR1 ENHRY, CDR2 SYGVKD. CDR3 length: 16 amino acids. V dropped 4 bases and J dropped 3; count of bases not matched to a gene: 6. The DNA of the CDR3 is TGTGCCATCAGTGCAACCGGGACTAGCGACTACAATGAGCAGTTCTTC. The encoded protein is CAISATGTSDYNEQFF.